This T cell receptor beta chain was identified during a study of blood T cell repertoires in COVID-19. Study summary: Samples came from the United States, Italy and Spain, spanning acute and convalescent COVID-19. Sample material is recorded as cDNA or gDNA derived from T cells, B-cell-depleted T cells, or PBMCs.

As originally analysed: Nucleated cell counts were estimated from reference gene primer amplification. The table came from immunoSEQ multiplex PCR; TCRdb's copy has only in-frame clones and leaves some out. That table furnishes V, J and clone size, whereas the DNA furnished D and trimming. The sample shows approximately 260,000 clones, more than 75% of them seen only once. V lost 6 bases and J lost 8, with 31 bases in between. Germline V CDR1 and CDR2: SEHNR, FQNEAQ (reference sequence). The CDR3 totals 18 residues. The clonotype comes from a woman aged 55-70 years with active or convalescent COVID-19. The V gene is TRBV7-9, the J gene TRBJ1-2; no clear D. Sequencing used peripheral blood. This CDR3 is CASSMEGFWLTRQEGYTF. CDR3 sequence (DNA): TGTGCCAGCAGTATGGAAGGATTTTGGCTGACAAGACAAGAGGGCTACACCTTC.